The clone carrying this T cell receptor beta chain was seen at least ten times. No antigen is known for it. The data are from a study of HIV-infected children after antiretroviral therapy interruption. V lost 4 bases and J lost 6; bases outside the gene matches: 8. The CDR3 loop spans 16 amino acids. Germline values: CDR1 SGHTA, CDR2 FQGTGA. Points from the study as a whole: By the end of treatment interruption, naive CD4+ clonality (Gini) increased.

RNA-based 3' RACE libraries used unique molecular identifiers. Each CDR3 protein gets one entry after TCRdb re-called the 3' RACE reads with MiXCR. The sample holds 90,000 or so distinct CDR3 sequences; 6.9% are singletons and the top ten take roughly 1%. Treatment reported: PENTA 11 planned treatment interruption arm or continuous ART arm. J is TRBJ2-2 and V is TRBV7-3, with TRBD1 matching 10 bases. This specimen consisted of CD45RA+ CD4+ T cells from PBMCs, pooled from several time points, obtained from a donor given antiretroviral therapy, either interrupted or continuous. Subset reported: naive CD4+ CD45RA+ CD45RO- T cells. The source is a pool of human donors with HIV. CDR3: CASSSAGTGVAGELFF. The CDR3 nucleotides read TGTGCCAGCAGCTCTGCCGGGACAGGGGTTGCCGGGGAGCTGTTTTTT.